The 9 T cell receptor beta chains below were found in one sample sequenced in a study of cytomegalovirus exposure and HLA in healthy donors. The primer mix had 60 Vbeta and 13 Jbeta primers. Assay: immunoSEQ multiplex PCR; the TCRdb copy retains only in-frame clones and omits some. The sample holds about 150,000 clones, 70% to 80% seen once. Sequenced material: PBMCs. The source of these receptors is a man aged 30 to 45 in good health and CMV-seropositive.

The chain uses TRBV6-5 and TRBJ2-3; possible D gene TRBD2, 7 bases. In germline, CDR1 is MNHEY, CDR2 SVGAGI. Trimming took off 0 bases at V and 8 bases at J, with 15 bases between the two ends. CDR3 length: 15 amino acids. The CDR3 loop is CASSYSGGGTATQYF. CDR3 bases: TGTGCCAGCAGTTACTCGGGAGGGGGAACGGCTACGCAGTATTTT.

In DNA form, the CDR3 reads TGTGCCAGCAGCCTGCAGGGGGTGAACACTGAAGCTTTCTTT. This gives the protein CASSLQGVNTEAFF. The gene calls are TRBV5-4 and TRBJ1-1; TRBD1 aligns across 7 bases. CDR1 SGHNT and CDR2 YYREEE come from the germline V gene (reference sequence). CDR3 size: 14 residues. Trimming cost V 4 bases and J 0 bases; bases outside gene matches: 3. The variable domain in full, with the rest retrieved from reference TRBV5-4 and TRBJ1-1, is ETGVTQSPTHLIKTRGQQVTLRCSSQSGHNTVSWYQQALGQGPQFIFQYYREEENGRGNFPPRFSGLQFPNYSSELNVNALELDDSALYLCASSLQGVNTEAFFGQGTRLTVV.

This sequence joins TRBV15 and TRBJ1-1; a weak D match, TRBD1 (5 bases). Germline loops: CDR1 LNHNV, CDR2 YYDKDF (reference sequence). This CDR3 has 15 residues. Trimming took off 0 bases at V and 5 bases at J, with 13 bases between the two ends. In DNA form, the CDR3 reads TGTGCCACCAGCAGAGATTTCGGGGGAGGGACTGAAGCTTTCTTT. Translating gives CATSRDFGGGTEAFF.

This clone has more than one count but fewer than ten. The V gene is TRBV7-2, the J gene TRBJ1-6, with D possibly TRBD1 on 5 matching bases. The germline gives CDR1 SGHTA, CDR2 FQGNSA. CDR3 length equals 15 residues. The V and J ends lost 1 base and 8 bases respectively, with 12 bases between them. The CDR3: CASSLGGSRDSPLHF. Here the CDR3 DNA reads TGTGCCAGCAGCTTAGGGGGCTCTAGGGATTCACCCCTCCACTTT.

The CDR3 coding sequence is TGTGCCAGCAGCTTGGAGATGAGGATCACAGATACGCAGTATTTT. Protein: CASSLEMRITDTQYF. This rearrangement joins TRBV5-4 to TRBJ2-3; D ambiguous. V lost 0 bases and J 2 bases, leaving 10 bases between the germline ends. Germline CDR1 reads SGHNT; CDR2 reads YYREEE (reference sequence). The CDR3 loop spans 15 amino acids.

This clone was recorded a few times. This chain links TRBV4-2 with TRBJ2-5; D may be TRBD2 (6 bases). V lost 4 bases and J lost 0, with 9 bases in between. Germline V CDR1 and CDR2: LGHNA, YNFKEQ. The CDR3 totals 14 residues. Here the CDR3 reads CASSPSGHQETQYF. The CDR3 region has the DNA TGTGCCAGCAGCCCCAGCGGGCACCAAGAGACCCAGTACTTC.

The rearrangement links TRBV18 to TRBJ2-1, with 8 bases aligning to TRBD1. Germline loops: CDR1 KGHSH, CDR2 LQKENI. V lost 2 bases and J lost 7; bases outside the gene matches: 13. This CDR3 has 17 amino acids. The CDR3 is CASSPVPVGQGTNEQFF. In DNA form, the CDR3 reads TGTGCCAGCTCACCAGTTCCGGTCGGACAGGGAACTAATGAGCAGTTCTTC.

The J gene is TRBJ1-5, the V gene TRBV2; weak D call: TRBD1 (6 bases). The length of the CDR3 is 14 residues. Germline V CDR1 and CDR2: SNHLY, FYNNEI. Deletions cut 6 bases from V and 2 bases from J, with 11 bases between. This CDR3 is CASSPGVGNQPQHF. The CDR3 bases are TGTGCCAGCAGCCCAGGGGTGGGCAATCAGCCCCAGCATTTT.

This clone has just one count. CDR3 nucleotides: TGTGCCAGCGGGCAGGGCCCTGAAAAACTGTTTTTT. This encodes CASGQGPEKLFF. This sequence joins TRBV6-6 and TRBJ1-4; D is possibly TRBD1 (5 bases). Trimming removed 8 bases from V and 7 bases from J, with 11 bases in between. CDR3 length: 12 residues. From germline, CDR1 is MNHNY and CDR2 SVGAGI (reference sequence).